A selection of T cell receptor beta chains follows, all from one sample in a study of cytomegalovirus exposure and HLA in healthy donors. The table came from immunoSEQ multiplex PCR; TCRdb's copy has only in-frame clones and leaves some out. Of roughly 140,000 clones listed, about 80% are singletons. Source material: PBMCs. The receptor source for this set is a female donor in good health and CMV-seronegative. Both conserved end residues are trimmed from each CDR3. Fields, in order: V gene, CDR3 protein.

>TRBV7-2
ASSNLAGGPDTQY
>TRBV6-5
ASSRRQGNYGYT
>TRBV12-5
ASGFNPLGQGTSGSSYNEQF
>TRBV28
ASSQRQGWGTEAF
>TRBV5-4
ASSLNLPTDTTDTQY
>TRBV7-2
ASSTEDRRNTEAF
>TRBV6-5
ASSYTRSRGNYGYT
>TRBV2
ASSQLTGSRYGYT
>TRBV6-5
ASRQSYEQY
>TRBV5-4
ASGAGSQETQY
>TRBV7-8
ASSPGQANYGYT
>TRBV7-8
ASSLYGGVTGELF
>TRBV11-1
ASSLEGTVWRANEQF
>TRBV30
AWSGTLRGELF
>TRBV5-1
ASSLSTGPNTEAF
>TRBV29-1
SAGQGSEQY
>TRBV28
ASTQGFPYYNEQF
>TRBV5-1
ASSLTGIPNQPQH
>TRBV19
ASGGGHEQF
>TRBV5-1
ASSLGPHQRGGYT
>TRBV27
ASSYSSYNEQF
>TRBV5-1
ASSDGGSSYNEQF
>TRBV29-1
SVEAQGAPSTEAF
>TRBV15
ATSRERTIYGYT
>TRBV10-1
ASKDRGRTYEQY
>TRBV4-2
ASSQEEGQSYEQY
>TRBV30
AWGTGVMQY
>TRBV5-4
ASRAPSGKGANVLT
>TRBV5-6
ASSLQGLNSEAF
>TRBV27
ASSLLAGVNTGELF
>TRBV28
ASSLGAPQNTEAF
>TRBV6-6
ASSYSTASRADTQY
>TRBV28
ASMRVIGQPQH
>TRBV5-1
ASSLTTGSLAGGIYEQY
>TRBV5-1
ASSLAGGQGGNTIY
>TRBV7-6
ASSKRLAGAGETQY
>TRBV7-8
ASSLMGEGAEAF
>TRBV28
ASSFGSTNYGYT
>TRBV7-6
ASSLGLAGGPQNEQF
>TRBV28
ASVPRQGVLYQPQH
>TRBV5-1
ASGRGNEQF
>TRBV27
ASSTGQGAWEQY
>TRBV28
ASSSTLWTSGNTGELF
>TRBV18
ASSARQGGYEQY
>TRBV5-1
ASSYQNPGLTHIEQF
>TRBV19
ASSLRQAYGYT
>TRBV7-8
ASSIEGGRSSYEQY
>TRBV6-5
ASSYQSGAAPYEQY
>TRBV27
ASSSNPGGGTEAF
>TRBV7-9
ASSTQGVGQPQH
>TRBV2
ASRLTGADQPQH
>TRBV13
ASSADRNTEAF
>TRBV18
ASSPVSGIPVETQY
>TRBV5-1
ASSLTGGTAAGYT
>TRBV7-9
ASSVHRTGGGYT
>TRBV30
AWSGGTADEKLF
>TRBV7-3
ASSTGINTDTQY
>TRBV5-1
ASRTGAPLYNSPLH
>TRBV7-7
ASSPGLAGGTDTQY